This T cell receptor beta chain was found in a study of PD-1 blockade in classical Hodgkin lymphoma. Study results and limitations: The study found that TCR diversity rose significantly by C4D1 in CD4+ but not CD8+ cells.

With respect to this clone: What it binds is not known.

Clones were read by immunoSEQ multiplex PCR, and TCRdb kept only the in-frame ones, dropping some. This sample has 20,000 to 25,000 clones, with over 70% found just once. Exposure to brentuximab vedotin varied, and each patient had relapsed following autologous stem cell transplantation. V shed 5 bases and J 5 bases; nucleotides not matched to a gene: 1. Germline V CDR1 and CDR2: LNHDA, SQIVND (reference sequence). The CDR3 totals 13 residues. Sequenced here: peripheral blood mononuclear cells (PBMCs), sampled before the second cycle of nivolumab. The rearrangement uses TRBV19 and TRBJ2-1; 9 nucleotides line up with TRBD1. The sequence came from a human donor with classical Hodgkin lymphoma. In DNA form, the CDR3 reads TGTGCCAGTAGTTGGGACAGGGACAATGAGCAGTTCTTC. As protein: CASSWDRDNEQFF.